These 14 T cell receptor beta chains came from one sample sequenced in a study of cytomegalovirus exposure and HLA in healthy donors. A multiplex PCR was run with 60 Vbeta primers and 13 Jbeta primers. TCRdb's copy holds only in-frame clones and misses some; the assay was immunoSEQ multiplex PCR. The sample consists of about 150,000 clones, over 70% of them appearing once. Specimen: PBMCs. The receptor source for this set is a male donor in good health and CMV-seronegative.

J is TRBJ1-2 and V is TRBV6-5; possible D gene TRBD1, 6 bases. This CDR3 is built from 14 residues. CDR1 and CDR2 from the germline V gene are MNHEY and SVGAGI. V was cut by 2 bases and J by 8 bases, with 15 bases left in between. DNA of the CDR3: TGTGCCAGCAGTTACCTTAATGGGGACAACGGCTACACCTTC. This codes for CASSYLNGDNGYTF.

The rearrangement joins TRBV10-3 to TRBJ2-2, with 7 bases aligning to TRBD1. V lost 10 bases to trimming and J lost 5 bases; unmatched junction nucleotides: 13. The CDR3 runs to 15 residues. Germline lookup yields CDR1 ENHRY and CDR2 SYGVKD. The CDR3 nucleotides are TGTGCCACCGGAGAGACAGGGAAAGGGACCGGGGAGCTGTTTTTT. It is translated as CATGETGKGTGELFF.

The chain is built from TRBV19 and TRBJ1-5; a weak D match, TRBD1 (6 bases). Germline lookup yields CDR1 LNHDA and CDR2 SQIVND (reference sequence). V lost 5 bases to trimming and J lost 1 base, with 18 bases between them. The CDR3 spans 17 residues. The CDR3 is CASSLAQGIGSNQPQHF. The CDR3 nucleotides are TGTGCCAGTAGTTTGGCTCAGGGGATCGGGAGCAATCAGCCCCAGCATTTT.

This clone has more than one count but fewer than ten. This sequence joins TRBV30 and TRBJ1-1, with D possibly matching TRBD1 (6 bases). Germline V gene data show CDR1 as GTSNPN and CDR2 as SVGIG (reference sequence). This CDR3 is 14 amino acids long. The germline V and J ends were trimmed by 0 bases and 1 base, with 9 bases remaining between them. CDR3 DNA: TGTGCCTGGAGTGTAGGCAGGGGGAACACTGAAGCTTTCTTT. This encodes CAWSVGRGNTEAFF. Variable domain in full (rest from reference TRBV30 and TRBJ1-1): SQTIHQWPATLVQPVGSPLSLECTVEGTSNPNLYWYRQAAGRGLQLLFYSVGIGQISSEVPQNLSASRPQDRQFILSSKKLLLSDSGFYLCAWSVGRGNTEAFFGQGTRLTVV.

The gene calls are TRBV28 and TRBJ2-5; 9 nucleotides agree with TRBD1. The J call may be faulty, since TRBJ2-7 better matches the DNA end. CDR3 length: 13 residues. Germline V CDR1 and CDR2: MDHEN, SYDVKM. The DNA of the CDR3 is TGTGAAAAGGGGGACAGGGACTCCTACGAGCAGTACTTC. It codes for CEKGDRDSYEQYF.

Of note for this clone: One junction end does not reproduce the germline sequence, and a read error may be involved. This chain connects TRBV7-9 to TRBJ2-7; 7 nucleotides match TRBD1. Germline CDR1 and CDR2: SEHNR and FQNEAQ (reference sequence). The CDR3 length is 17 residues. The CDR3 region is CSSSLGSSGTALYEQYF. In nucleotides, the CDR3 is TGTTCCAGCAGCTTAGGGTCCTCCGGGACAGCTCTCTACGAGCAGTACTTC. Based on the CDR3 plus reference TRBV7-9 and TRBJ2-7, the full variable domain is DTGVSQNPRHKITKRGQNVTFRCDPISEHNRLYWYRQTLGQGPEFLTYFQNEAQLEKSRLLSDRFSAERPKGSFSTLEIQRTEQGDSAMYLCSSSLGSSGTALYEQYFGPGTRLTVT.

This clone was detected once. The rearrangement joins TRBV6-1 to TRBJ2-2; a weak D match, TRBD1 (5 bases). The CDR3 totals 14 residues. With 6 bases removed from V and 6 bases from J, the gap between germline ends came to 14 bases. Germline CDR1 MNHNS, CDR2 SASEGT. The CDR3 DNA reads TGTGCCAGCAGCTCTCAGGGTCCCCCCGGGGAGCTGTTTTTT. This gives the protein CASSSQGPPGELFF.

V gene TRBV5-1 combines with J gene TRBJ2-3, with D possibly matching TRBD2 (6 bases). This CDR3 comprises 14 residues. V lost 6 bases, J lost 4 bases, and 15 bases lay in between. CDR1 and CDR2 (germline): SGHRS, YFSETQ. CDR3 amino acids: CASIDGRRADTQYF. CDR3 DNA: TGCGCCAGCATTGACGGGAGACGAGCAGATACGCAGTATTTT.

V gene TRBV5-5 combines with J gene TRBJ2-1, with 9 bases aligning to TRBD2. The CDR3 is made up of 16 amino acids. The V gene end was trimmed by 0 bases and the J gene end by 4 bases; junction bases not matched to a gene: 5. The germline gives CDR1 SGHKS, CDR2 YYEKEE (reference sequence). The CDR3 DNA follows: TGTGCCAGCAGCTTGGGACTAGCGGAACATTACAATGAGCAGTTCTTC. This gives the protein CASSLGLAEHYNEQFF.

V and J are TRBV2 and TRBJ2-1, with 10 bases matching TRBD2. V lost 8 bases, J lost 2 bases, and 3 bases stayed unmatched. The germline V gene encodes CDR1 SNHLY and CDR2 FYNNEI. The CDR3 length is 14 residues. CDR3 residues: CASSSGGTYNEQFF. CDR3 DNA: TGTGCCAGCTCTAGCGGGGGTACCTACAATGAGCAGTTCTTC.

The chain joins TRBV2 to TRBJ2-1; a weak D match, TRBD1 (6 bases). There are 14 residues in the CDR3. Trimming removed 5 bases from V and 2 bases from J, with 10 bases in between. Germline loops: CDR1 SNHLY, CDR2 FYNNEI. The CDR3 here is CASSWTVTYNEQFF. CDR3 DNA sequence: TGTGCCAGCAGTTGGACAGTGACCTACAATGAGCAGTTCTTC.

The CDR3: CASSPTGPGEQFF. As DNA, the CDR3 is TGTGCCAGCAGCCCAACAGGGCCCGGTGAGCAGTTCTTC. This chain connects TRBV7-3 to TRBJ2-1, with D possibly TRBD1 on 6 matching bases. The CDR3 is 13 amino acids. The V gene lost 5 bases and the J gene lost 9 bases, with 14 bases spanning the gap. Germline CDR1 and CDR2: SGHTA and FQGTGA.

The chain carries TRBV7-9 and TRBJ2-7, with D possibly matching TRBD1 (6 bases). V was trimmed by 5 bases and J by 2 bases, leaving 16 bases between them. Germline-derived CDR1 and CDR2 are SEHNR and FQNEAQ (reference sequence). The CDR3 spans 15 residues. This CDR3 reads CASSPPTGLPYEQYF. CDR3 DNA sequence: TGTGCCAGCAGCCCACCTACAGGGCTCCCCTACGAGCAGTACTTC.

The V call is TRBV18, the J call TRBJ1-5, with TRBD1 identical over 7 bases. The CDR3 runs 14 residues. The germline gives CDR1 KGHSH, CDR2 LQKENI. V lost 4 bases and J lost 5; bases outside the gene matches: 5. The CDR3 nucleotides read TGTGCCAGCTCACTGACAGGGTTCGATCAGCCCCAGCATTTT. Translating it yields CASSLTGFDQPQHF.